A single sample gave rise to the 8 T cell receptor beta chains below, sequenced in a study of blood T cell repertoires in COVID-19. Libraries were prepared by immunoSEQ multiplex PCR; TCRdb keeps only in-frame clonotypes and omits some of them. The sample records 25,000 to 35,000 clones, around 89% being singletons. The sequenced material came from peripheral blood. The origin of the receptors is a man aged 80 or over with acute or convalescent COVID-19.

The V gene is TRBV25-1, the J gene TRBJ1-3; D ambiguous. The germline gives CDR1 MGHDK, CDR2 SYGVNS. The CDR3 is 12 amino acids. With 6 bases removed from V and 9 bases from J, the gap between germline ends came to 12 bases. In DNA, the CDR3 is TGTGCCAGCAGCGTCGGACTGGGCACCATATATTTT. Translated: CASSVGLGTIYF.

This rearrangement joins TRBV10-3 to TRBJ1-2; 7 positions agree with TRBD1. The CDR3 consists of 14 residues. J lost 6 bases, V lost 3 bases, and 7 bases had no gene match. CDR1 and CDR2 from the germline V gene are ENHRY and SYGVKD. Here the CDR3 reads CAISDPPTGNGYTF. DNA of the CDR3: TGTGCCATCAGTGACCCTCCGACAGGGAATGGCTACACCTTC.

V is TRBV4-1 and J is TRBJ1-4; D remains unclear. Germline loops: CDR1 MGHRA, CDR2 YSYEKL. This CDR3 is 16 amino acids long. Trimming took off 2 bases at V and 3 bases at J, with 13 bases between the two ends. CDR3 amino acids: CASSQMRLAANEKLFF. The CDR3 nucleotides are TGCGCCAGCAGCCAAATGAGGCTCGCGGCTAATGAAAAACTGTTTTTT.

In its sample, this clone was seen a few times. V usage is TRBV5-4 and J usage is TRBJ2-1, with 9 bases matching TRBD1. The CDR3 spans 17 residues. The V gene's germline CDR1 is SGHNT and CDR2 YYREEE (reference sequence). V lost 4 bases and J lost 3; bases outside the gene matches: 11. The CDR3 loop is CASSPPGTGRVYNEQFF. The CDR3 DNA reads TGTGCCAGCAGCCCACCTGGGACAGGGAGGGTCTACAATGAGCAGTTCTTC.

The genes are TRBV2 and TRBJ1-5; TRBD1 is a possible D gene (5 bases). The V and J ends lost 5 bases and 4 bases respectively, with 18 bases between them. This CDR3 comprises 16 residues. From germline, CDR1 is SNHLY and CDR2 FYNNEI. DNA for the CDR3: TGTGCCAGCAGTCCCCTGGGAAGGGGCGCGAATCAGCCCCAGCATTTT. Amino acid sequence: CASSPLGRGANQPQHF.

V is TRBV7-9 and J is TRBJ2-2; 7 nucleotides match TRBD1. The V gene end was trimmed by 1 base and the J gene end by 4 bases; junction bases not matched to a gene: 6. CDR1 and CDR2 (germline): SEHNR, FQNEAQ (reference sequence). The CDR3 is 16 residues long. DNA for the CDR3: TGTGCCAGCAGCTTAGGAAAGACAGGGTTCACCGGGGAGCTGTTTTTT. Translation gives CASSLGKTGFTGELFF. The full variable domain, rest sourced from reference TRBV7-9 and TRBJ2-2, is DTGVSQNPRHKITKRGQNVTFRCDPISEHNRLYWYRQTLGQGPEFLTYFQNEAQLEKSRLLSDRFSAERPKGSFSTLEIQRTEQGDSAMYLCASSLGKTGFTGELFFGEGSRLTVL.

This chain joins TRBV6-4 and TRBJ1-6; the match to TRBD1 covers 7 bases. V lost 3 bases and J lost 7; bases outside the gene matches: 6. Per the germline V gene, CDR1 is MRHNA and CDR2 is SNTAGT. This CDR3 region has 15 residues. The CDR3 DNA reads as TGTGCCAGCAGTGAATTCGACAGGGCCAATTCACCCCTCCACTTT. Amino acid sequence: CASSEFDRANSPLHF.

In DNA, the CDR3 is TGTGCCAGCAGCTTAGGGGGGACACTGAATGAAAAACTGTTTTTT. It specifies CASSLGGTLNEKLFF. The rearrangement links TRBV7-7 to TRBJ1-4; D perhaps matches TRBD1 (6 bases). Germline CDR1 SSHAT, CDR2 FNYEAQ (reference sequence). V shed 1 base and J shed 5 bases, with 11 bases lying between them. The length of the CDR3 is 15 residues.